This TCR beta chain was sequenced during a study of control samples from healthy donors and cancer patients. On this clone itself: This CDR3 is also generated by other DNA sequences in the sample.

The CDR3 loop spans 13 amino acids. The germline gives CDR1 GTSNPN, CDR2 SVGIG (reference sequence). Trimming took 0 bases from V and 7 from J, leaving 7 bases between them. Clones were sequenced by immunoSEQ multiplex PCR, and TCRdb holds only the in-frame ones, with some missing. The sample has about 180,000 clones, approximately 90% seen once; the top ten hold approximately 1.4%. The clonotype comes from a man aged 30 to 39 in good health. The rearrangement joins TRBV30 to TRBJ1-6; unclear D gene. Specimen: blood. The chain's CDR3 is CAWSVQGNSPLHF. Written as DNA, the CDR3 is TGTGCCTGGAGTGTTCAAGGAAATTCACCCCTCCACTTT.